A selection of T cell receptor beta chains follows, all from one sample in a study of T-cell reconstitution after alpha-beta-depleted transplantation in children. MiXCR, run by TCRdb on the PCR reads, gives a single entry per CDR3 protein. The data hold around 380,000 distinct CDR3 sequences, with approximately 10% observed a single time. The specimen comprised PBMCs from the stem cell graft donor, sampled from the stem cell graft. These receptor sequences come from a human donor who donated a stem cell graft to a child with acute myeloid leukemia. Each CDR3 is given with its conserved first and last residue. The order of the fields is CDR3 DNA, CDR3 protein, J gene, clone size, D gene, V gene. D genes are given only for firm matches. Size is stated for part of the rows, as once, few or many counts, or as a class when the clone is expanded.

TGCGCCAGCAGCCCCAGGGGTCCGGGAGACACAGATACGCAGTATTTT	CASSPRGPGDTDTQYF	TRBJ2-3	.	.	TRBV4-1
TGTGCCAGCAGCTTAGATCCGGGGACAAGCGAGCAGTACTTC	CASSLDPGTSEQYF	TRBJ2-7	many	.	TRBV11-2
TGCAGCGTTGAAGGCCTCGGACAGAAAATAGCGGGGGGGTACAATGAGCAGTTCTTC	CSVEGLGQKIAGGYNEQFF	TRBJ2-1	.	TRBD2	TRBV29-1
TGTGCCAGCAGTTCGACAGACAACTATGGCTACACCTTC	CASSSTDNYGYTF	TRBJ1-2	many	.	TRBV27
TGTGCCAGCGGATCTTTCCTCGGCGACACTGAAGCTTTCTTT	CASGSFLGDTEAFF	TRBJ1-1	few	.	TRBV7-9
TGTGCCAGCAGTTACTACGGGACAGGGGGCACTGAAGCTTTCTTT	CASSYYGTGGTEAFF	TRBJ1-1	few	TRBD1	TRBV6-5
TGTGCCAGCAGCCAAGACGGAGGAATCCGCACAGATACGCAGTATTTT	CASSQDGGIRTDTQYF	TRBJ2-3	few	.	TRBV4-2
TGTGCCAGCAGTCGGACTCTCTATTGGACCGAGCAGTTCTTC	CASSRTLYWTEQFF	TRBJ2-1	few	.	TRBV11-1
TGTGCCAGCAGTTACGCCGGCGGTCCGGGGGATGAGCAGTACTTC	CASSYAGGPGDEQYF	TRBJ2-7	few	.	TRBV6-5
TGCAGTGCTAGTACCGGCAGGACCTACAATGAGCAGTTCTTC	CSASTGRTYNEQFF	TRBJ2-1	few	.	TRBV20-1
TGTGCCAGCAGTTCCCGCCCAAGCGGGAGCACAGATACGCAGTATTTT	CASSSRPSGSTDTQYF	TRBJ2-3	.	.	TRBV6-5
TGCGCCAGCAGCCCCCTCTGGGGGGGTGACGCCGTCACCGGGGAGCTGTTTTTT	CASSPLWGGDAVTGELFF	TRBJ2-2	.	TRBD2	TRBV10-2
TGCAGCGTTGAGAAAAACAATGAGCAGTTCTTC	CSVEKNNEQFF	TRBJ2-1	.	.	TRBV29-1
TGCAGTGCTAGAGATCTGGCAGGGGACTATGGCTACACCTTC	CSARDLAGDYGYTF	TRBJ1-2	many	.	TRBV20-1
TGTGCCAGCAGCCCCCGGGGGGGCACTAGCACAGATACGCAGTATTTT	CASSPRGGTSTDTQYF	TRBJ2-3	.	TRBD2	TRBV7-3
TGTGCCAGCAGTTTACAGGTGAACACTGAAGCTTTCTTT	CASSLQVNTEAFF	TRBJ1-1	many	.	TRBV12-3/TRBV12-4